The 30 T cell receptor beta chains below were found in one sample sequenced in a study of cytomegalovirus exposure and HLA in healthy donors. The PCR was carried out with 60 Vbeta primers and 13 Jbeta primers. Sequenced by immunoSEQ multiplex PCR; TCRdb stores in-frame clones only, minus some. The profile shows more than 100,000 clones, roughly 80% of them singletons. The sequenced material came from PBMCs. These receptors came from a man in his 60s in good health and CMV-seropositive.

CDR3 DNA sequence: TGTGCCAGCAGTTTTAGGAGTGGGGGGGGCTACAATGAGCAGTTCTTC. Translated, it gives CASSFRSGGGYNEQFF. The V call is TRBV28, the J call TRBJ2-1, with 7 bases lining up with TRBD2. Losses at the gene ends were 3 bases for V and 3 bases for J; bases not matched to a gene: 8. Per germline, CDR1 MDHEN and CDR2 SYDVKM. This CDR3 has 16 amino acids.

The rearrangement links TRBV29-1 to TRBJ2-6; D gene uncertain. Germline CDR1 SQVTM, CDR2 ANQGSEA. The V and J ends lost 3 bases and 0 bases respectively, with 3 bases between them. The CDR3 is made up of 13 amino acids. The CDR3 nucleotides read TGCAGCGTTGACAGCTCTGGGGCCAACGTCCTGACTTTC. As protein: CSVDSSGANVLTF. The full variable domain, in which reference TRBV29-1 and TRBJ2-6 provide the parts outside the CDR3, is SAVISQKPSRDICQRGTSLTIQCQVDSQVTMMFWYRQQPGQSLTLIATANQGSEATYESGFVIDKFPISRPNLTFSTLTVSNMSPEDSSIYLCSVDSSGANVLTFGAGSRLTVL.

The chain couples TRBV5-3 to TRBJ2-3, with TRBD2 identical over 14 bases. TRBV5-3 is given ORF status, its function remaining uncertain. Losses at the gene ends were 4 bases for V and 2 bases for J; bases not matched to a gene: 6. This CDR3 is 17 amino acids long. CDR3 nucleotides: TGTGCCAGAAGCCCTAGGACTAGCGGGAGGCTCACAGATACGCAGTATTTT. Protein product: CARSPRTSGRLTDTQYF.

This chain connects TRBV7-3 to TRBJ1-2; 7 bases are a match to TRBD1. V shed 5 bases and J 3 bases; nucleotides not matched to a gene: 18. CDR3 size: 18 residues. CDR1 SGHTA and CDR2 FQGTGA come from the germline V gene. CDR3: CASSPKGQRLTKDYGYTF. CDR3 coding DNA: TGTGCCAGCAGCCCGAAGGGACAGAGACTTACCAAGGACTATGGCTACACCTTC.

The V gene is TRBV21-1, the J gene TRBJ2-3; the table gives TRBD2 as D, unverified against the DNA. TRBV21-1 is described as a pseudogene. The CDR3 extends over 16 amino acids. CDR3 amino acids: CASSKNSGRVSGTQYF. CDR3 bases: TGTGCCAGCAGCAAAAATAGCGGGAGGGTCTCAGGTACGCAGTATTTT.

The chain uses TRBV28 and TRBJ2-1; D is unclear. CDR1 is MDHEN, CDR2 SYDVKM, per germline. This CDR3 is 14 amino acids long. Trimming left V 3 bases short and J 1 base short, with 7 bases between. The CDR3 DNA sequence: TGTGCCAGCAGTTTCGCTCTATCCTACAATGAGCAGTTCTTC. This codes for CASSFALSYNEQFF.

This clone was picked up a small number of times. The gene calls are TRBV5-1 and TRBJ2-1; D is perhaps TRBD1 (6 bases). The CDR3 is 13 amino acids. The germline V gene has CDR1 SGHRS and CDR2 YFSETQ. Deletions cut 0 bases from V and 5 bases from J, with 6 bases between. The CDR3, as DNA: TGCGCCAGCAGCTTGGGGGACAACAATGAGCAGTTCTTC. It codes for CASSLGDNNEQFF.

V and J are TRBV4-1 and TRBJ2-7; TRBD1 might be the D (7 bases). Trimming removed 0 bases at V and 12 bases at J, with 21 bases between. CDR1 is MGHRA, CDR2 YSYEKL, per germline. The CDR3 is made up of 15 amino acids. In nucleotides, the CDR3 is TGCGCCAGCAGCCAAGAATTGAGACAGGGCCCCGGGGGGTACTTC. It specifies CASSQELRQGPGGYF.

By frequency in the sample, this clone is medium-sized. The rearrangement joins TRBV13 to TRBJ2-3, with 11 bases aligning to TRBD2. From germline, CDR1 is PRHDT and CDR2 FYEKMQ (reference sequence). The ends lost 5 bases at V and 6 bases at J; junction bases unmatched: 13. The CDR3 has 17 amino acids. This CDR3 is CASSQLAGDHEVDTQYF. The DNA of the CDR3 is TGTGCCAGCAGCCAACTAGCGGGAGACCACGAGGTGGATACGCAGTATTTT.

CDR3 residues: CASSLGRNTGELFF. DNA of the CDR3: TGTGCCAGCAGTTTGGGCAGGAACACCGGGGAGCTGTTTTTT. The rearrangement links TRBV27 to TRBJ2-2, with D uncertain. The ends were cut back, 3 bases at V and 1 base at J, with 6 bases in the middle. The CDR3 loop spans 14 amino acids. CDR1 and CDR2 (germline): MNHEY, SMNVEV (reference sequence).

This clone has a handful of counts. The V gene is TRBV6-4, the J gene TRBJ2-3, with 7 bases aligning to TRBD2. The CDR3 length is 13 residues. The germline gives CDR1 MRHNA, CDR2 SNTAGT. V lost 6 bases and J lost 5; bases outside the gene matches: 5. The CDR3 DNA reads as TGTGCCAGCAGCGGGAGGAGTGGAGATACGCAGTATTTT. It codes for CASSGRSGDTQYF.

This chain connects TRBV10-3 to TRBJ2-7; D unresolved. CDR3 length: 14 residues. CDR1 and CDR2 (germline): ENHRY, SYGVKD. Deletions cut 3 bases from V and 2 bases from J, with 11 bases between. The CDR3 sequence is CAISDNSYPYEQYF. The CDR3 DNA is TGTGCCATCAGTGACAACAGTTATCCCTACGAGCAGTACTTC.

A few counts support this clone. This chain connects TRBV19 to TRBJ1-3, with a possible D match to TRBD1 (6 bases). CDR1 is LNHDA and CDR2 is SQIVND in the germline V gene (reference sequence). V shed 7 bases and J shed 0 bases, with 28 bases lying between them. The CDR3 is made up of 20 amino acids. The CDR3 is CASILGGQGREISSGNTIYF. The CDR3 DNA follows: TGTGCCAGTATCCTGGGGGGGCAGGGTCGGGAGATAAGCTCTGGAAACACCATATATTTT. Together with reference TRBV19 and TRBJ1-3, the CDR3 gives the full variable domain: DGGITQSPKYLFRKEGQNVTLSCEQNLNHDAMYWYRQDPGQGLRLIYYSQIVNDFQKGDIAEGYSVSREKKESFPLTVTSAQKNPTAFYLCASILGGQGREISSGNTIYFGEGSWLTVV.

This clone has only a few counts. V is TRBV5-6 and J is TRBJ2-1; TRBD1 aligns across 8 bases. The CDR3 is made up of 13 amino acids. With 4 bases clipped from V and 8 bases from J, the junction kept 5 bases outside the gene matches. The germline CDR1 and CDR2 sequences are SGHDT and YYEEEE. The CDR3 loop is CASSKDRADEQFF. The CDR3 nucleotides read TGTGCCAGCAGCAAGGACAGGGCGGATGAGCAGTTCTTC.

V and J are TRBV4-1 and TRBJ1-6, with TRBD1 identical over 9 bases. From germline, CDR1 is MGHRA and CDR2 YSYEKL. The J segment lost 6 bases and the V segment lost 3 bases, leaving 6 bases of the junction unmatched. The CDR3 consists of 16 residues. CDR3 in amino acids: CASSHRAGQGNSPLHF. In DNA, the CDR3 is TGCGCCAGCAGCCATAGGGCGGGACAGGGTAATTCACCCCTCCACTTT.

This chain uses TRBV7-2 with TRBJ2-7; maybe TRBD1 (5 bases). The V gene's germline CDR1 is SGHTA and CDR2 FQGNSA. V was cut by 3 bases and J by 0 bases, with 15 bases left in between. The CDR3 loop spans 16 amino acids. The CDR3 region has the DNA TGTGCCAGCAGCTTGTTAGGGGCCTCCGGCTCCTACGAGCAGTACTTC. Its protein is CASSLLGASGSYEQYF. Filled out from reference TRBV7-2 and TRBJ2-7, the complete variable domain reads GAGVSQSPSNKVTEKGKDVELRCDPISGHTALYWYRQSLGQGLEFLIYFQGNSAPDKSGLPSDRFSAERTGGSVSTLTIQRTQQEDSAVYLCASSLLGASGSYEQYFGPGTRLTVT.

This clone was counted many times. The V and J genes are TRBV30 and TRBJ1-4; D not resolved. V was pared by 0 bases and J by 8 bases, with 7 bases between. The CDR3 runs 12 residues. Germline V CDR1 and CDR2: GTSNPN, SVGIG (reference sequence). The CDR3 coding sequence is TGTGCCTGGAGTGTACGCAGGGAAAAACTGTTTTTT. This sequence encodes CAWSVRREKLFF.

The rearrangement links TRBV10-2 to TRBJ2-1, with 8 bases matching TRBD2. This CDR3 comprises 15 residues. Trimming at V came to 4 bases and at J to 7 bases, leaving 9 bases not matched to a gene. Germline V CDR1 and CDR2: WSHSY, SAAADI. The CDR3 spells CASSAGGWQGNEQFF. Here the CDR3 DNA reads TGCGCCAGCAGTGCGGGAGGGTGGCAGGGGAATGAGCAGTTCTTC.

This clone was seen just once. The chain joins TRBV9 to TRBJ2-1; D unclear. This CDR3 is 13 amino acids long. With 0 bases removed from V and 6 bases from J, the gap between germline ends came to 7 bases. Germline values: CDR1 SGDLS, CDR2 YYNGEE. CDR3 DNA: TGTGCCAGCAGCGTAGCTCGAGGCAATGAGCAGTTCTTC. Its protein product is CASSVARGNEQFF. The full variable domain, in which reference TRBV9 and TRBJ2-1 provide the parts outside the CDR3, is DSGVTQTPKHLITATGQRVTLRCSPRSGDLSVYWYQQSLDQGLQFLIQYYNGEERAKGNILERFSAQQFPDLHSELNLSSLELGDSALYFCASSVARGNEQFFGPGTRLTVL.

Only one count was recorded for this clone. The chain's CDR3 is CATTTSGGSGNEQFF. The CDR3 DNA reads TGTGCCACTACAACTAGCGGGGGATCGGGCAATGAGCAGTTCTTC. This chain joins TRBV15 and TRBJ2-1; 11 nucleotides align to TRBD2. The junction had 10 bases not matched to a gene; V was cut back by 9 bases and J by 6 bases. This CDR3 region has 15 residues. Looked up from germline, CDR1 is LNHNV and CDR2 is YYDKDF (reference sequence).

The chain links TRBV6-5 to TRBJ1-1; tentative D call: TRBD1 (6 bases). This CDR3 contains 14 residues. The V end lost 4 bases, the J end lost 1 base, and 10 bases lay between the germline ends. Per germline, CDR1 MNHEY and CDR2 SVGAGI. CDR3: CASSFEGENTEAFF. CDR3 bases: TGTGCCAGCAGTTTCGAGGGGGAGAACACTGAAGCTTTCTTT.

V usage is TRBV9 and J usage is TRBJ2-5; 7 bases match TRBD2. The CDR3 sequence is 15 residues long. CDR1 is SGDLS, CDR2 YYNGEE, per germline. After removal of 0 bases from V and 3 bases from J, the junction contained 5 bases not matched to a gene. The CDR3 nucleotides read TGTGCCAGCAGCGTAGTTGGCGGGGGAGAAGAGACCCAGTACTTC. It yields the protein CASSVVGGGEETQYF. The variable domain in full, with the rest retrieved from reference TRBV9 and TRBJ2-5, is DSGVTQTPKHLITATGQRVTLRCSPRSGDLSVYWYQQSLDQGLQFLIQYYNGEERAKGNILERFSAQQFPDLHSELNLSSLELGDSALYFCASSVVGGGEETQYFGPGTRLLVL.

The chain recombines TRBV6-1 with TRBJ2-2, with a possible D match to TRBD1 (6 bases). CDR1 MNHNS and CDR2 SASEGT come from the germline V gene. The CDR3 contains 13 residues. Trimming pared 6 bases from V and 5 bases from J, leaving 10 bases between. The CDR3 DNA reads as TGTGCCAGCAGAGAACAGGGAACCGGGGAGCTGTTTTTT. Its protein is CASREQGTGELFF.

The rearrangement joins TRBV4-1 to TRBJ1-1; 9 bases match TRBD1. The CDR3 has 16 residues. Unmatched junction bases numbered 7, after V lost 1 base and J lost 4 bases. In germline, CDR1 is MGHRA, CDR2 YSYEKL. CDR3 coding DNA: TGCGCCAGCAGCCAAGGCTCACAGGGGGCAATCACTGAAGCTTTCTTT. Its protein product is CASSQGSQGAITEAFF.

The genes are TRBV5-4 and TRBJ1-2; perhaps TRBD1 as D (6 bases). Germline-derived CDR1 and CDR2 are SGHNT and YYREEE (reference sequence). V lost 1 base and J lost 0, with 7 bases in between. The CDR3 runs to 14 residues. CDR3 nucleotide sequence: TGTGCCAGCAGCTTGCCAGGGGCTAACTATGGCTACACCTTC. Translating gives CASSLPGANYGYTF.

The sample holds one count of this clone. Written as DNA, the CDR3 is TGCGCCAGCAGCTTGGAAGTGCGGAATCACAATGAGCAGTTCTTC. It specifies CASSLEVRNHNEQFF. The chain uses TRBV5-1 and TRBJ2-1; no firm D call. Germline loops: CDR1 SGHRS, CDR2 YFSETQ. The CDR3 is made up of 15 amino acids. Trimming took off 0 bases at V and 5 bases at J, with 12 bases between the two ends.

The CDR3 is CASSPRTGGVEPQHF. CDR3 nucleotides: TGTGCCAGCAGTCCTAGGACAGGGGGGGTTGAGCCCCAGCATTTT. The chain couples TRBV6-1 to TRBJ1-5; the match to TRBD1 covers 10 bases. V gave up 5 bases and J gave up 8 bases; unmatched junction bases: 9. The CDR3 extends over 15 amino acids. The germline gives CDR1 MNHNS, CDR2 SASEGT.

The chain combines TRBV7-9 with TRBJ2-5, with TRBD1 matching 9 bases. This CDR3 is 17 amino acids long. CDR1 and CDR2 (germline): SEHNR, FQNEAQ (reference sequence). V trimming: 5 bases; J trimming: 0 bases; junction bases outside the gene matches: 10. The CDR3 is CASSTRGQGPYQETQYF. The CDR3 DNA reads TGTGCCAGCAGCACTAGGGGACAGGGACCGTACCAAGAGACCCAGTACTTC.

The genes are TRBV19 and TRBJ2-1; D not certain. The CDR3 has 13 amino acids. Germline V gene sequence: CDR1 LNHDA, CDR2 SQIVND (reference sequence). V lost 3 bases to trimming and J lost 8 bases, with 11 bases between them. The CDR3 nucleotides read TGTGCCAGTAGTATTTCTACTTTGGATGAGCAGTTCTTC. Translation gives CASSISTLDEQFF.

The genes are TRBV18 and TRBJ1-2, with D possibly being TRBD1 (5 bases). There are 16 residues in the CDR3. V lost 3 bases and J lost 3, with 17 bases in between. Germline lookup yields CDR1 KGHSH and CDR2 LQKENI. In nucleotides, the CDR3 is TGTGCCAGCTCACCGGAAAGAAGGGGCCGAGACTATGGCTACACCTTC. Protein sequence: CASSPERRGRDYGYTF.